This note documents a single T cell receptor beta chain sequence. The antigen is not known. This sample stems from a study of T cells expressing NK-cell markers. Germline-derived CDR1 and CDR2 are SGHVS and FNYEAQ. CDR3 size: 15 residues. From its re-call of the 5' RACE reads, TCRdb lists each CDR3 protein once, without DNA. This specimen shows 300,000 to 500,000 distinct CDR3 sequences; the ten leading clones hold 9.5% to 12%. Whole-study findings and limits: Top CD8+ clonotypes included the dominant CD3+CD56+NKG2C+ clonotypes in six donors.

The chain joins TRBV7-6 to TRBJ2-1; TCRdb proposes TRBD1, but this gene call is untestable without DNA. The sample taken for sequencing was blood T cells: a sorted CD56 or NKG2C T cell subset, CD4+ or CD8+ T cells, or bulk PBMC T cells (not recorded which). This receptor was taken from a woman between 50 and 59 years old in good health. Here the CDR3 reads CASSRAGAGYNEQFF.